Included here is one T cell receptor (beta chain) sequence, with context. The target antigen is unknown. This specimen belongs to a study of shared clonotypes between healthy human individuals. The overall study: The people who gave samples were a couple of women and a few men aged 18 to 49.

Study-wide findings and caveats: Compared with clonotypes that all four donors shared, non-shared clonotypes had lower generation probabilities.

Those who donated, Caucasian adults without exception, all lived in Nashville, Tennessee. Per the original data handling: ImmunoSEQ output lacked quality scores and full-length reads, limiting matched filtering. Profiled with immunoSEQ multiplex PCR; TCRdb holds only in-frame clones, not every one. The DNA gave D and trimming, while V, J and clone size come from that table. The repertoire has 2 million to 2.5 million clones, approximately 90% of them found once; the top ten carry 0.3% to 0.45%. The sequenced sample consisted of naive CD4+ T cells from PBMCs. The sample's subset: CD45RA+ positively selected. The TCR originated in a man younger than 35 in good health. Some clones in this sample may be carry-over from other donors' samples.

The CDR3 sequence is CASSLRREETQYF. Written as DNA, the CDR3 is TGTGCCAGCAGCTTAAGGCGGGAAGAGACCCAGTACTTC. The chain combines TRBV7-6 with TRBJ2-5; D might be TRBD2 (5 bases). V was pared by 2 bases and J by 3 bases, with 7 bases between. Germline V gene lookup returns CDR1 SGHVS and CDR2 FNYEAQ. The CDR3 runs 13 residues.